This TCR beta chain was captured in a study of spatial heterogeneity in lung cancer. Study summary: Strongly correlated with TCR transcript counts in tumor regions was a T cell module score, which was a transcriptional module score calculated from matched bulk RNA-seq. Findings and caveats of the study: Ubiquitous and regional nonsynonymous mutation counts were tracked by ubiquitous and regional expanded TCR counts, respectively. Expanded alpha and beta TCR counts within tumors tracked tumor mutation counts.

This clonotype occurred many times. The antigen is unknown. From germline, CDR1 is MDHEN and CDR2 SYDVKM. Trimming left V 6 bases short and J 0 bases short, with 13 bases between. The CDR3 contains 15 residues. A distinct unique molecular identifier was carried by each TCR cDNA molecule. One entry per CDR3 protein, called by TCRdb with MiXCR from the 5' RACE reads. Of about 100,000 distinct CDR3 sequences listed, nearly 4.5% are singletons. Stated time point: sample taken at primary tumor resection. Approximately 70 TRACERx patients with early, untreated non-small cell lung cancer donated samples. This chain connects TRBV28 to TRBJ2-3; D call uncertain. This clonotype was sampled from a male donor with early-stage non-small cell lung cancer. The source was lung tumor tissue, collected at surgery. The CDR3 sequence is CASRARTKSTDTQYF. The CDR3 nucleotides read TGTGCCAGCAGGGCTAGGACGAAAAGCACAGATACGCAGTATTTT. The complete variable domain, with remaining parts taken from reference TRBV28 and TRBJ2-3, reads DVKVTQSSRYLVKRTGEKVFLECVQDMDHENMFWYRQDPGLGLRLIYFSYDVKMKEKGDIPEGYSVSREKKERFSLILESASTNQTSMYLCASRARTKSTDTQYFGPGTRLTVL.